This T cell receptor (beta chain) was captured by sequencing in a study of neurological immune-mediated disorders. The CDR3 sequence is 14 residues long. Germline CDR1 reads SNHLY; CDR2 reads FYNNEI. Deletions cut 2 bases from V and 3 bases from J, with 10 bases between. This clonotype was observed many times. Using its own MiXCR run on the 5' RACE reads, TCRdb lists one record per CDR3 protein. The sample lists about 120,000 distinct CDR3 sequences; more than 2.5% were seen once. The receptor was derived from a woman under 40 with multiple sclerosis. This sequence joins TRBV2 and TRBJ1-1; D remains unclear. The specimen sequenced was PBMCs. The CDR3 sequence: CASSEWGFDTEAFF. The CDR3 DNA is TGTGCCAGCAGTGAATGGGGTTTTGACACTGAAGCTTTCTTT.